This T cell receptor beta chain appears in the sequencing data of a study of T-cell memory formation after mild COVID-19. Study-wide findings and caveats: Contracting clones from day 15 to 85 had balanced CD4/CD8; later expanders favoured CD4+.

Only a few counts were recorded for this clonotype. The antigen is not known. From the 5' RACE reads, TCRdb called clonotypes with MiXCR, one entry per CDR3 protein. The table shows a few hundred thousand distinct CDR3 sequences, with 24% occurring only once. Sequencing was done on a sample of PBMCs or a T cell subset sorted from them (not recorded which). The sequence was obtained from an adult woman who had mild COVID-19 (a few samples of this study predate the infection). Cell type and time point are not known.

The CDR3 DNA follows: TGTGCCAGCAGTGGGGGACAGACGCAGTACTTC. It yields the protein CASSGGQTQYF. The chain links TRBV6-1 to TRBJ2-7, with 7 bases identical to TRBD1. Unmatched junction bases numbered 3, after V lost 4 bases and J lost 9 bases. The length of the CDR3 is 11 residues. The germline V gene encodes CDR1 MNHNS and CDR2 SASEGT.